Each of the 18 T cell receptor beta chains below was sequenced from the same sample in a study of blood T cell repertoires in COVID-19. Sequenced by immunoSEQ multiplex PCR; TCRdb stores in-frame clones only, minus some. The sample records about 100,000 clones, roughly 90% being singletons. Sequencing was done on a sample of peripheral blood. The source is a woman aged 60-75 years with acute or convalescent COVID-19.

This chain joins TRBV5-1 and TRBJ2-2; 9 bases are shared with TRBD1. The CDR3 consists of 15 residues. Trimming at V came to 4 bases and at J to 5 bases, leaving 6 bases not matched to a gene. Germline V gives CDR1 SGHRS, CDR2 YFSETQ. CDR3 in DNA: TGCGCCAGCAGCCCAGCCGGGACAGGGACCGGGGAGCTGTTTTTT. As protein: CASSPAGTGTGELFF.

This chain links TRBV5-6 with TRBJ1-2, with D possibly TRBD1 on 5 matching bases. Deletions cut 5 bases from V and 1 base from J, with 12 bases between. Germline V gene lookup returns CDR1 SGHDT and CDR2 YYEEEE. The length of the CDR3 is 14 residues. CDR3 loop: CASSFRQGNYGYTF. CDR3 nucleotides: TGTGCCAGCAGTTTCCGGCAGGGTAACTATGGCTACACCTTC.

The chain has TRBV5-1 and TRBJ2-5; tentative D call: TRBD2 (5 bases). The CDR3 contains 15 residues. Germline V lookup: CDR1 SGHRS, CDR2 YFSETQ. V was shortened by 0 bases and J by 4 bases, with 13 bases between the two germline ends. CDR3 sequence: CASSLAMGSGETQYF. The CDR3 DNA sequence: TGCGCCAGCAGCTTGGCCATGGGGAGCGGAGAGACCCAGTACTTC.

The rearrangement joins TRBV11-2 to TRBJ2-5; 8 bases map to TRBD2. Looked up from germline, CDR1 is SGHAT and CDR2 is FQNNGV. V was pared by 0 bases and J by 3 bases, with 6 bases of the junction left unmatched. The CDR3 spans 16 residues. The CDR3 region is CASSLEGRAGEETQYF. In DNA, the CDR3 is TGTGCCAGCAGCTTAGAGGGTCGAGCGGGAGAAGAGACCCAGTACTTC.

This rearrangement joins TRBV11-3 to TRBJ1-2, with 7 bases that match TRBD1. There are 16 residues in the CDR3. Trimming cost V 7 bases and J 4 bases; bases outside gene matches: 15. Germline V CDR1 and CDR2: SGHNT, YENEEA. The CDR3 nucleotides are TGTGCCAGCACCACCGCTTGGGCTGACAGGGTCTATGGCTACACCTTC. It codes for CASTTAWADRVYGYTF. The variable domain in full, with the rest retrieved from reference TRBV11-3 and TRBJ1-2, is EAGVVQSPRYKIIEKKQPVAFWCNPISGHNTLYWYLQNLGQGPELLIRYENEEAVDDSQLPKDRFSAERLKGVDSTLKIQPAELGDSAVYLCASTTAWADRVYGYTFGSGTRLTVV.

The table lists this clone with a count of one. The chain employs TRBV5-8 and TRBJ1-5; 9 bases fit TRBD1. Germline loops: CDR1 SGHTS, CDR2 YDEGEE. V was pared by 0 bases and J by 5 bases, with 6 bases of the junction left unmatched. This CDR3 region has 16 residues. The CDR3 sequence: CASSLVQGARDQPQHF. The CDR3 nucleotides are TGTGCCAGCAGCTTGGTACAGGGGGCGCGGGATCAGCCCCAGCATTTT.

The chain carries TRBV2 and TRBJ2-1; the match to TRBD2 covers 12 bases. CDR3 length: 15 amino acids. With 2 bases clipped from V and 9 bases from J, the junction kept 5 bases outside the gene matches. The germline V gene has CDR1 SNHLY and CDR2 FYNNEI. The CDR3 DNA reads TGTGCCAGCAGTGAACTAGCGGGAGGGATGGGTGAGCAGTTCTTC. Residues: CASSELAGGMGEQFF.

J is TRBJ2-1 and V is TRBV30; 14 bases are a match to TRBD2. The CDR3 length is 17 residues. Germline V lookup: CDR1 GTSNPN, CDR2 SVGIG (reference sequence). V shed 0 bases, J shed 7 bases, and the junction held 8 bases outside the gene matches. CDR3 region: CAWSVGTSGSRGNEQFF. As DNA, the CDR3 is TGTGCCTGGAGTGTCGGGACTAGCGGGAGTCGGGGTAATGAGCAGTTCTTC.

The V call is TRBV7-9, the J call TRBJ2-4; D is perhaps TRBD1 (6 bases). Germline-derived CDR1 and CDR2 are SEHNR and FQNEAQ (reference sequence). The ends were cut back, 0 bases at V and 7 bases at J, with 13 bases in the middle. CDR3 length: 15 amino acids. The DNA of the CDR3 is TGTGCCAGCAGCTTAGCGCAACAGGGCGGGAACATTCAGTACTTC. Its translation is CASSLAQQGGNIQYF.

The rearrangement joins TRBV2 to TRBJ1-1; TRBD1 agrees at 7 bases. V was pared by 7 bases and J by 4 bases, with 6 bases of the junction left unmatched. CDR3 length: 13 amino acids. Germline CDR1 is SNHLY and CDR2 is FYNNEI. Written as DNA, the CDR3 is TGTGCCAGCAACAGGGGAAGGAGCACTGAAGCTTTCTTT. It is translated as CASNRGRSTEAFF.

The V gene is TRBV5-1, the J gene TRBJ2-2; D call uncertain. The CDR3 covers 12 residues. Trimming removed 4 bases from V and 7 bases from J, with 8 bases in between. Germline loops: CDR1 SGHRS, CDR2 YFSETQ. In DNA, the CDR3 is TGCGCCAGCAGCGTAATGAGCGGGGAGCTGTTTTTT. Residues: CASSVMSGELFF. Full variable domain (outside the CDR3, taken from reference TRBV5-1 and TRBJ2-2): KAGVTQTPRYLIKTRGQQVTLSCSPISGHRSVSWYQQTPGQGLQFLFEYFSETQRNKGNFPGRFSGRQFSNSRSEMNVSTLELGDSALYLCASSVMSGELFFGEGSRLTVL.

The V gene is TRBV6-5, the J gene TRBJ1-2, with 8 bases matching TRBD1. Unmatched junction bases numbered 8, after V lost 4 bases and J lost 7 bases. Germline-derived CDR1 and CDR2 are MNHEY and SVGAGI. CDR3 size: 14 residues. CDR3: CASSSSGQGSGYTF. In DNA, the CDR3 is TGTGCCAGCAGTTCATCCGGACAGGGCTCTGGCTACACCTTC.

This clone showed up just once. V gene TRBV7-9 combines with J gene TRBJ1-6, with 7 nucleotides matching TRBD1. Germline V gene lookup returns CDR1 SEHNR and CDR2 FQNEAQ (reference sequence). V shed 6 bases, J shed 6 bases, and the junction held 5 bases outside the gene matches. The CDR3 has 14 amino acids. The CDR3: CASSWGQPNSPLHF. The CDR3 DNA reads TGTGCCAGCAGTTGGGGACAGCCTAATTCACCCCTCCACTTT.

CDR3 residues: CASSQPLGQGEGYGYTF. In nucleotides, the CDR3 is TGTGCCAGCAGCCAACCTTTAGGACAGGGGGAGGGCTATGGCTACACCTTC. The chain has TRBV4-2 and TRBJ1-2; the match to TRBD1 covers 10 bases. This CDR3 has 17 amino acids. Germline V gene lookup returns CDR1 LGHNA and CDR2 YNFKEQ. V dropped 2 bases and J dropped 4; count of bases not matched to a gene: 10.

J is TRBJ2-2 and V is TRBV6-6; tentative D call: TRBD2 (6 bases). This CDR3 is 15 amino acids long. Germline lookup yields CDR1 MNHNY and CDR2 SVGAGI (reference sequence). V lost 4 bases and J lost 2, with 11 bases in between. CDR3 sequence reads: CASSSGLLNTGELFF. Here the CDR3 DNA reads TGTGCCAGCAGTTCGGGACTCCTAAACACCGGGGAGCTGTTTTTT.

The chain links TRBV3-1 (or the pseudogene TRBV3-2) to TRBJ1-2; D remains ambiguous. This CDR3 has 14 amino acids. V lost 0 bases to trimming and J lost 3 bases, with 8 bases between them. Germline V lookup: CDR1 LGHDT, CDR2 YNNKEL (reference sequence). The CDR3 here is CASSQDPRDYGYTF. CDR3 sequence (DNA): TGTGCCAGCAGCCAAGATCCCCGGGACTATGGCTACACCTTC.

CDR3 protein: CASSLGQSPGGSNEKLFF. CDR3 coding DNA: TGTGCCAGCAGCCTGGGACAATCCCCGGGGGGGTCTAATGAAAAACTGTTTTTT. This chain connects TRBV9 to TRBJ1-4, with D tentatively TRBD1 (6 bases). The CDR3 loop spans 18 amino acids. V lost 4 bases to trimming and J lost 3 bases, with 22 bases between them. CDR1 is SGDLS, CDR2 YYNGEE, per germline.

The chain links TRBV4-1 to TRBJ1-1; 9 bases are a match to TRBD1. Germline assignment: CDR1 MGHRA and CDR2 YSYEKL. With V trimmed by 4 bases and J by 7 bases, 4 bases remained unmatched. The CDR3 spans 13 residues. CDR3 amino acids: CASSPGTGFEAFF. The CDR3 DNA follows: TGCGCCAGCAGCCCAGGGACAGGGTTTGAAGCTTTCTTT.